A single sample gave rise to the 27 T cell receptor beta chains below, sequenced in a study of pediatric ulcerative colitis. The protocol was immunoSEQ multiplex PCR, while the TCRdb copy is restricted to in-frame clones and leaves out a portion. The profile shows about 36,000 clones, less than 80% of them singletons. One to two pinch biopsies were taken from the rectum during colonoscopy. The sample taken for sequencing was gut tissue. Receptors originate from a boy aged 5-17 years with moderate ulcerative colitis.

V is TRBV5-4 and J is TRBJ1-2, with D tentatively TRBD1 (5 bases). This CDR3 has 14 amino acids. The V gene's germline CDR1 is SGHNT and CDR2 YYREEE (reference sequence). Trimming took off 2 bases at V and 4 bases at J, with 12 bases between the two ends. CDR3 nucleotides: TGTGCCAGCAGCTTTAAGTCAGGGTCCTATGGCTACACCTTC. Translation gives CASSFKSGSYGYTF.

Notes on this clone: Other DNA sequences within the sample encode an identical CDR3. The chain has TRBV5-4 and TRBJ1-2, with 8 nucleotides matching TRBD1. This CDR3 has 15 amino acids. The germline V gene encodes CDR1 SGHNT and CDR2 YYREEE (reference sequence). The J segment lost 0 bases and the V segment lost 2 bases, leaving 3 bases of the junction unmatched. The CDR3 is CASSLGQGANYGYTF. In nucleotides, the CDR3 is TGTGCCAGCAGCTTAGGACAGGGTGCTAACTATGGCTACACCTTC.

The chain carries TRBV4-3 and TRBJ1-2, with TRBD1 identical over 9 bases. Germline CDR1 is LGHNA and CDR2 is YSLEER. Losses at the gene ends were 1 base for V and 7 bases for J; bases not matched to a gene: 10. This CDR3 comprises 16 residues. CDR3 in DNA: TGCGCCAGCAGCCAAGGAAGGTTTGGGGACAGGGTTGGCTACACCTTC. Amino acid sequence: CASSQGRFGDRVGYTF.

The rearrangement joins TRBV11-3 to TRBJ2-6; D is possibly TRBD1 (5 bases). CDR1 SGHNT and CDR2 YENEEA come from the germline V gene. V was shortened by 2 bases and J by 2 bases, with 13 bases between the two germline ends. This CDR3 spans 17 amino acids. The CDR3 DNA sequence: TGTGCCAGCAGCTTAAGGTTCTCAGGGACTGGGGCCAACGTCCTGACTTTC. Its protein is CASSLRFSGTGANVLTF. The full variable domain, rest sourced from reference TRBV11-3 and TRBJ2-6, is EAGVVQSPRYKIIEKKQPVAFWCNPISGHNTLYWYLQNLGQGPELLIRYENEEAVDDSQLPKDRFSAERLKGVDSTLKIQPAELGDSAVYLCASSLRFSGTGANVLTFGAGSRLTVL.

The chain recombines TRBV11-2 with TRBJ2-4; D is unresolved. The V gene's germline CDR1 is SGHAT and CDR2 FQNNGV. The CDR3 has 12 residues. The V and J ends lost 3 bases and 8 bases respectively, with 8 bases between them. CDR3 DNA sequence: TGTGCCAGCAGCTTGCTATTGGACATTCAGTACTTC. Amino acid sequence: CASSLLLDIQYF.

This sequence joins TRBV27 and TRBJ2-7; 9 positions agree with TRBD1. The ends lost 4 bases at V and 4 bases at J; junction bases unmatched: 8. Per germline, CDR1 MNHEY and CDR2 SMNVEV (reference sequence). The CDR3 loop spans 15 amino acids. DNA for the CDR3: TGTGCCAGCAGTTCCGACAGGGGGATGGAGTACGAGCAGTACTTC. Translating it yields CASSSDRGMEYEQYF.

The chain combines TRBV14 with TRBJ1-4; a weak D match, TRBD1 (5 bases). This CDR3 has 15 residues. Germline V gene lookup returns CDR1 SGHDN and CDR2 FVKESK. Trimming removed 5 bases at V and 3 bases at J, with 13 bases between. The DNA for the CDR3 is TGTGCCAGCAGCGGAAGGGGTTGGGCTAATGAAAAACTGTTTTTT. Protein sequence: CASSGRGWANEKLFF.

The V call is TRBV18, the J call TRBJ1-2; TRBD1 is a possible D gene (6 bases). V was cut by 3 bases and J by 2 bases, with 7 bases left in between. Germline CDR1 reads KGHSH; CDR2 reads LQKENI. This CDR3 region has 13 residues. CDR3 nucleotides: TGTGCCAGCTCACCCGACAGGAACTATGGCTACACCTTC. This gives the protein CASSPDRNYGYTF.

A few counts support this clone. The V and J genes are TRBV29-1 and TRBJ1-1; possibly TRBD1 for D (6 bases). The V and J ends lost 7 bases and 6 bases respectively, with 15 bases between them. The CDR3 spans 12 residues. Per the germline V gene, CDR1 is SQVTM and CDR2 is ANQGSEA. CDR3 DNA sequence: TGCAGCGCCCGGGGGGCGGAACCTGAAGCTTTCTTT. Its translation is CSARGAEPEAFF.

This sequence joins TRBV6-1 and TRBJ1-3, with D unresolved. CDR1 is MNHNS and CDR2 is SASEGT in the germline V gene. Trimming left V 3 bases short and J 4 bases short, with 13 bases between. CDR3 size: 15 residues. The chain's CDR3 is CASSEVLGGGNTIYF. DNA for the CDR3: TGTGCCAGCAGTGAGGTTTTGGGAGGAGGAAACACCATATATTTT.

The CDR3 is CASRRWPGNYGYTF. The CDR3 region has the DNA TGTGCCAGCAGGAGATGGCCAGGGAACTATGGCTACACCTTC. The V gene is TRBV27, the J gene TRBJ1-2; possible D gene TRBD1, 5 bases. The V end was cut by 6 bases, the J end by 2 bases, with 13 bases between. CDR1 and CDR2 (germline): MNHEY, SMNVEV (reference sequence). The CDR3 is 14 residues long.

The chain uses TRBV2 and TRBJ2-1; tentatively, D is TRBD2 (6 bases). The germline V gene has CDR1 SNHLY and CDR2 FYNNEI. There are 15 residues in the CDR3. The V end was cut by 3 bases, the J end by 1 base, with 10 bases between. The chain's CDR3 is CASSEAGRSYNEQFF. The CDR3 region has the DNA TGTGCCAGCAGTGAGGCGGGAAGGTCCTACAATGAGCAGTTCTTC.

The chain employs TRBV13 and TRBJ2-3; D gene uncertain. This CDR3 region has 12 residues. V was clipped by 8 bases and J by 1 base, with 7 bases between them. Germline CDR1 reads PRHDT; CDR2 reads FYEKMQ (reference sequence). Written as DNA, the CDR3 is TGTGCCAGCCGAGGAGGCACAGATACGCAGTATTTT. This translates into CASRGGTDTQYF.

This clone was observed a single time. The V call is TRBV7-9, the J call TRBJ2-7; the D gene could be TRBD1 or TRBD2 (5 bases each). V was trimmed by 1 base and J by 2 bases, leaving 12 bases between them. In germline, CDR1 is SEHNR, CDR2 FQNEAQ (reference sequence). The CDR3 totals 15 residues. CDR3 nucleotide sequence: TGTGCCAGCAGCTTAGTTATGGGGGTCCCCTACGAGCAGTACTTC. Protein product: CASSLVMGVPYEQYF.

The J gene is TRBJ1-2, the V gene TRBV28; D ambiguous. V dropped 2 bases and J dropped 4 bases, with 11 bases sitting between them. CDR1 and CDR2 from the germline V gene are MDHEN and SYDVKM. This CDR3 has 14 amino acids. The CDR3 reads CASSLRADLYGYTF. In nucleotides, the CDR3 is TGTGCCAGCAGTTTACGCGCAGACCTCTATGGCTACACCTTC.

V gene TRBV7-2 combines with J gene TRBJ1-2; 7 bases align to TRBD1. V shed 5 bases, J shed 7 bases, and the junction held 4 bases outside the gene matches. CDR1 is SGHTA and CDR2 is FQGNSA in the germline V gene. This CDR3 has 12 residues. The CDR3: CASSGTAGGYTF. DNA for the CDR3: TGTGCCAGCAGCGGGACAGCCGGTGGCTACACCTTC.

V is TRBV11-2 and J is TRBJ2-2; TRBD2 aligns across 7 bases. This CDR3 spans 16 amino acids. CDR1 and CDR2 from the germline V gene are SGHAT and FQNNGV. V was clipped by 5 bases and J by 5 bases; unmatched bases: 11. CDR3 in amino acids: CASSPLAGVLTGELFF. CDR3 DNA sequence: TGTGCCAGCAGCCCTCTGGCGGGGGTATTGACCGGGGAGCTGTTTTTT.

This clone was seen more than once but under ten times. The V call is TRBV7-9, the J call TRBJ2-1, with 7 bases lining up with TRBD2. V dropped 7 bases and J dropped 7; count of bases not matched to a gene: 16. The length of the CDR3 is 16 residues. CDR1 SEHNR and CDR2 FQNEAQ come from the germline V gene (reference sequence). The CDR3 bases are TGTGCCAGCACCCTACCCGCGGGAGTCCCTTGGAATGAGCAGTTCTTC. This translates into CASTLPAGVPWNEQFF.

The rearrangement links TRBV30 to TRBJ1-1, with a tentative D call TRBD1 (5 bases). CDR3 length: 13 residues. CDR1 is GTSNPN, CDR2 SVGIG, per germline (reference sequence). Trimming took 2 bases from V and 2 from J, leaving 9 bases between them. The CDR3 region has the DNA TGTGCCTGGAGTCGGGACCGTAACACTGAAGCTTTCTTT. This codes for CAWSRDRNTEAFF. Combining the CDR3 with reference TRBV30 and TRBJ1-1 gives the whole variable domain SQTIHQWPATLVQPVGSPLSLECTVEGTSNPNLYWYRQAAGRGLQLLFYSVGIGQISSEVPQNLSASRPQDRQFILSSKKLLLSDSGFYLCAWSRDRNTEAFFGQGTRLTVV.

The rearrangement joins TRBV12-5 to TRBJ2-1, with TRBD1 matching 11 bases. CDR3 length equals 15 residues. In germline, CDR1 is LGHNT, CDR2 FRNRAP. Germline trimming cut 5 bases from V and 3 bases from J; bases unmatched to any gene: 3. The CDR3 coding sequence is TGTGCTAGTGGTCTCGGGACAGGGGGCTACAATGAGCAGTTCTTC. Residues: CASGLGTGGYNEQFF.

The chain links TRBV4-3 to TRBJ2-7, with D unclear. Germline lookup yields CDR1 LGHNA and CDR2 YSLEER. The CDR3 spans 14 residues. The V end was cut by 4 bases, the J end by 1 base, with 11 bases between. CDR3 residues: CASSREFSSYEQYF. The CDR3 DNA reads TGCGCCAGCAGCCGAGAATTCTCGTCCTACGAGCAGTACTTC.

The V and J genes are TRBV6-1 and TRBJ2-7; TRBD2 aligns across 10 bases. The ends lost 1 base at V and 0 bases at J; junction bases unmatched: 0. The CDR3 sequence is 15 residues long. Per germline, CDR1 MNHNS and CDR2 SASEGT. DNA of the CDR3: TGTGCCAGCAGTGAAGGGACTAGCGGCTCCTACGAGCAGTACTTC. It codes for CASSEGTSGSYEQYF.

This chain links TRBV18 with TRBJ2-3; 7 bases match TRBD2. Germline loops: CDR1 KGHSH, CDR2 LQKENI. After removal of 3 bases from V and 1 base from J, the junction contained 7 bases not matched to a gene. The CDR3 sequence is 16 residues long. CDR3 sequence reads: CASSPQRLARTDTQYF. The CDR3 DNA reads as TGTGCCAGCTCACCGCAGAGACTAGCCCGCACAGATACGCAGTATTTT.

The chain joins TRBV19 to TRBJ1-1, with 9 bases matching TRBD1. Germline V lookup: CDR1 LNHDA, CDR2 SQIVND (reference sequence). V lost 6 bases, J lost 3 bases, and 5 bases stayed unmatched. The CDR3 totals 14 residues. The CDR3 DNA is TGTGCCAGTAGCGACAGGGGGAGGGACACTGAAGCTTTCTTT. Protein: CASSDRGRDTEAFF.

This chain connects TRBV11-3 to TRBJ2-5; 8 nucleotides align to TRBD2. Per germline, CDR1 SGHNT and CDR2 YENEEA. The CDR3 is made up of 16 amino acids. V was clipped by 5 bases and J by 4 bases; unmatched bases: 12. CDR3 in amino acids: CASSPLAGRSTETQYF. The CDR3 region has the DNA TGTGCCAGCAGCCCGTTAGCGGGAAGGTCGACAGAGACCCAGTACTTC.

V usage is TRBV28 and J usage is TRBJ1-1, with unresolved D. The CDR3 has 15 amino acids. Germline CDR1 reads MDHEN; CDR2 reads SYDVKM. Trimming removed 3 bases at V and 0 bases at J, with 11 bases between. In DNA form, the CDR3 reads TGTGCCAGCAGTTTCACAGTGATCATGAACACTGAAGCTTTCTTT. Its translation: CASSFTVIMNTEAFF.

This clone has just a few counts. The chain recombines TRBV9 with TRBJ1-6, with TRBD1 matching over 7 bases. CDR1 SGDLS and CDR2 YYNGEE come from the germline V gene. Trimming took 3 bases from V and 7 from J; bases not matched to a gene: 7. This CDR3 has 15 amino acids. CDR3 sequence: CASSETQGGNSPLHF. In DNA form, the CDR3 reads TGTGCCAGCAGCGAAACTCAGGGGGGCAATTCACCCCTCCACTTT.